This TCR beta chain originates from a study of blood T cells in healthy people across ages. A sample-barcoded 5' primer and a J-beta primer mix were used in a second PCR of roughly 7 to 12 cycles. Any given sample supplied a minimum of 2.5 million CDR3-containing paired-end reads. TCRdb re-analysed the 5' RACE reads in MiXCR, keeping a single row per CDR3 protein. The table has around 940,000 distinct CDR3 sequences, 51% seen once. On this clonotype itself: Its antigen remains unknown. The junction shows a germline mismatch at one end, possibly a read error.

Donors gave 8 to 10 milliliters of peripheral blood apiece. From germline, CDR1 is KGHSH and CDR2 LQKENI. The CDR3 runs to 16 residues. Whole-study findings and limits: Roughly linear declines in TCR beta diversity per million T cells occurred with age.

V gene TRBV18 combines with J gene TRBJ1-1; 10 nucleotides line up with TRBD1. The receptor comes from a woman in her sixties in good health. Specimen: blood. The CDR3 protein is CASSPGTGAVKTEAFF. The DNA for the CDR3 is TGTGCCAGCTCACCTGGGACAGGGGCGGTGAAGACTGAAGCTTTCTTT.